This T cell receptor (beta chain) appears in the sequencing data of a study of Ad26.COV2.S vaccination and SARS-CoV-2 variants. Regarding the study as a whole: Post-vaccination breadth of spike-specific CD8+ and CD4+ T cell responses was reportedly substantial.

The repertoire was sequenced with immunoSEQ multiplex PCR; TCRdb's copy has only in-frame clones and lacks some. The sample has roughly 450,000 clones; 75% to 95% are singletons. Remarks on this clone: What it binds is unknown.

Unmatched junction bases numbered 5, after V lost 4 bases and J lost 3 bases. Germline lookup yields CDR1 GTSNPN and CDR2 SVGIG (reference sequence). CDR3 length: 13 residues. The treatment here: some 20 received Ad26.COV2.S at low or high dose, single or two shots; 5 received placebo; per-sample allocation not given. Samples came from day 63 after the first vaccine or placebo injection. Its platform was an Ad26 vector, and its expressed antigen was Wuhan-strain SARS-CoV-2 spike. The receptor's source is a person aged 18 to 65 who received the Ad26.COV2.S COVID-19 vaccine or a placebo. The sample consisted of peripheral blood, taken in a trial of Ad26.COV2.S vaccine versus placebo. The chain couples TRBV30 to TRBJ2-7; 8 bases align to TRBD2. The CDR3 DNA reads TGTGCCTGGACCCGGACTAGCCGCTACGAGCAGTACTTC. This codes for CAWTRTSRYEQYF.